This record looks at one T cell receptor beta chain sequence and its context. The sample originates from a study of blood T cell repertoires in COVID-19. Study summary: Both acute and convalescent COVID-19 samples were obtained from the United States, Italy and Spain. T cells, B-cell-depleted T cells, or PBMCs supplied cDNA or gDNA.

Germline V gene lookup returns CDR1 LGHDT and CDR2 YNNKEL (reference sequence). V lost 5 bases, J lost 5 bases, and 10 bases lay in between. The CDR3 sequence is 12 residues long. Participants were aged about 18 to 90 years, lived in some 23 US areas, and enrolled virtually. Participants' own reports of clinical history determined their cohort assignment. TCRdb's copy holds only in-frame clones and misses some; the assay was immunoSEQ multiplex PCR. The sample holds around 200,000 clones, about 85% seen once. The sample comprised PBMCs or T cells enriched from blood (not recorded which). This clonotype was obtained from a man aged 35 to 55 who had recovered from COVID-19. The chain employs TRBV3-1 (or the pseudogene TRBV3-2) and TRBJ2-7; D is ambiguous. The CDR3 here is CASSRPGNEQYF. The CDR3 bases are TGTGCCAGCAGCAGACCGGGTAACGAGCAGTACTTC.